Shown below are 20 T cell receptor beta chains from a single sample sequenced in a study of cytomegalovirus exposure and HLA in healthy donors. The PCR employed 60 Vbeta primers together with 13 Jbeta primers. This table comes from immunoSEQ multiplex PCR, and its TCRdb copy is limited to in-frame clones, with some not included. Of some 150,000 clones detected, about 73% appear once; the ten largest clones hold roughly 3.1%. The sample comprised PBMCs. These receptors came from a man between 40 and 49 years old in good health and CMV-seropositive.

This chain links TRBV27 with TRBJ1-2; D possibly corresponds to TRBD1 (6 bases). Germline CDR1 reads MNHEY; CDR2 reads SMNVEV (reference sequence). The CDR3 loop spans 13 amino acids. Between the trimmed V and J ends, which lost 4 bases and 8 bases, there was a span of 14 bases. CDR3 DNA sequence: TGTGCCAGCAGTTCTAACAGGGAGTTCGGCTACACCTTC. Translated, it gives CASSSNREFGYTF.

CDR3: CASGARITDTQYF. The CDR3 region has the DNA TGTGCCAGCGGGGCGCGTATCACAGATACGCAGTATTTT. V and J are TRBV2 and TRBJ2-3, with D perhaps TRBD1 (5 bases). CDR3 length equals 13 residues. Germline CDR1 and CDR2: SNHLY and FYNNEI. Trimming removed 8 bases from V and 2 bases from J, with 11 bases in between.

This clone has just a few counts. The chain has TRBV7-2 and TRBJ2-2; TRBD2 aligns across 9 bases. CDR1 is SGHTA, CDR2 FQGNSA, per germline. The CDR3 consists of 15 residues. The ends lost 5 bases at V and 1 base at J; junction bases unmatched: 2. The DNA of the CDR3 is TGTGCCAGCAGCGCAGCGGGGGGGAACACCGGGGAGCTGTTTTTT. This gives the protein CASSAAGGNTGELFF.

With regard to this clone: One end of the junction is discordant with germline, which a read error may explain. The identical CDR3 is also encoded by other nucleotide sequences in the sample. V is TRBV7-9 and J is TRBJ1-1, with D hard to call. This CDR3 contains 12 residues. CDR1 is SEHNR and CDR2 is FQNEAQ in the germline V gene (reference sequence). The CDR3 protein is CSSSLVGSEAFF. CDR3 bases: TGTTCCAGCAGCTTAGTGGGGAGTGAAGCTTTCTTT.

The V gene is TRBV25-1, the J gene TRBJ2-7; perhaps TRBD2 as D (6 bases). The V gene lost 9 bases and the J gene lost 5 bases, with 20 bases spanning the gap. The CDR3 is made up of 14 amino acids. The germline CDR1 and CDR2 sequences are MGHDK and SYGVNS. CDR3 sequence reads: CASQKAGPQNEQYF. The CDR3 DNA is TGTGCCAGTCAGAAAGCGGGTCCCCAGAACGAGCAGTACTTC.

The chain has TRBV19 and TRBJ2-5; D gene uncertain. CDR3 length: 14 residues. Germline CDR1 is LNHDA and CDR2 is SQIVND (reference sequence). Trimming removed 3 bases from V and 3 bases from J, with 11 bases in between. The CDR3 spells CASSIVGGKETQYF. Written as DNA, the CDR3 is TGTGCCAGTAGTATTGTTGGCGGTAAAGAGACCCAGTACTTC. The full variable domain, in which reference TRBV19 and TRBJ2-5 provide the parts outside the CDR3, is DGGITQSPKYLFRKEGQNVTLSCEQNLNHDAMYWYRQDPGQGLRLIYYSQIVNDFQKGDIAEGYSVSREKKESFPLTVTSAQKNPTAFYLCASSIVGGKETQYFGPGTRLLVL.

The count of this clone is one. CDR3 sequence reads: CSALFNYGYTF. Here the CDR3 DNA reads TGCAGCGCTTTATTTAACTATGGCTACACCTTC. This sequence joins TRBV29-1 and TRBJ1-2; no firm D call. Per the germline V gene, CDR1 is SQVTM and CDR2 is ANQGSEA. The CDR3 is 11 amino acids. V lost 7 bases and J 1 base, leaving 7 bases between the germline ends.

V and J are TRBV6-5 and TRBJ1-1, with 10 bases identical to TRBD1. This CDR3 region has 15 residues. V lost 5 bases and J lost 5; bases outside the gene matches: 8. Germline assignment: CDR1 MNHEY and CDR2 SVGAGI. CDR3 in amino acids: CASSARQGASTEAFF. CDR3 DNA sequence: TGTGCCAGCAGTGCCCGACAGGGGGCGAGTACTGAAGCTTTCTTT.

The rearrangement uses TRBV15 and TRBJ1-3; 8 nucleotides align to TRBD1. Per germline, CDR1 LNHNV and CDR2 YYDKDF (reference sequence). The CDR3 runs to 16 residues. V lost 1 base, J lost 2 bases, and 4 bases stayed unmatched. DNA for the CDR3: TGTGCCACCAGCAGAGGTTCACAGGGGGCTGGAAACACCATATATTTT. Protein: CATSRGSQGAGNTIYF.

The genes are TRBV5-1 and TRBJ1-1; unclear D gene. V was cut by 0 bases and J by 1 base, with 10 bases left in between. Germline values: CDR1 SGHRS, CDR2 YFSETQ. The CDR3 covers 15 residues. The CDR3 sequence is CASSLAGSRNTEAFF. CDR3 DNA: TGCGCCAGCAGCTTGGCTGGGAGTAGGAACACTGAAGCTTTCTTT.

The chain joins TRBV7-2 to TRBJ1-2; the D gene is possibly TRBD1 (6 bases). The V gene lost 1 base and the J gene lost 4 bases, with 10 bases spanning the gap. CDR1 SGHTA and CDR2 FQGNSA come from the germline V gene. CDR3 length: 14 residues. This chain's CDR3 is CASSLGQGIYGYTF. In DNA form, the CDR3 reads TGTGCCAGCAGCTTAGGGCAGGGGATCTATGGCTACACCTTC.

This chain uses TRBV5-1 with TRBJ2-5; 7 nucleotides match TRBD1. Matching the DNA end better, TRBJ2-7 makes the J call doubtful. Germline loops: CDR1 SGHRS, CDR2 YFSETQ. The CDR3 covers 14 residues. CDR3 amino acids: CASSLGQGSGEQYF. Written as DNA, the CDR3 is TGCGCCAGCAGCTTGGGACAGGGTTCGGGCGAGCAGTACTTC.

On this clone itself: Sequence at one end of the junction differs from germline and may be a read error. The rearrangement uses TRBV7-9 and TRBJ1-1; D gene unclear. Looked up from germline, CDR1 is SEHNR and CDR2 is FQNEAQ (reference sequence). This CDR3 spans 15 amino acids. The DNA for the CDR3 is TGTTCCAGCAGCTCCTCCCCCCCTTTGAACACTGAAGCTTTCTTT. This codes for CSSSSSPPLNTEAFF.

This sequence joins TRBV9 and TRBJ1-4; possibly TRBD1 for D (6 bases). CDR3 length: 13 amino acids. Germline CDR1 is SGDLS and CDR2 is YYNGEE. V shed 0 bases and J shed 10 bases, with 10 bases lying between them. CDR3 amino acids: CASSVDRDGKLFF. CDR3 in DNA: TGTGCCAGCAGCGTAGACAGGGACGGAAAACTGTTTTTT. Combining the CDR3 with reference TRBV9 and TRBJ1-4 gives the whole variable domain DSGVTQTPKHLITATGQRVTLRCSPRSGDLSVYWYQQSLDQGLQFLIQYYNGEERAKGNILERFSAQQFPDLHSELNLSSLELGDSALYFCASSVDRDGKLFFGSGTQLSVL.

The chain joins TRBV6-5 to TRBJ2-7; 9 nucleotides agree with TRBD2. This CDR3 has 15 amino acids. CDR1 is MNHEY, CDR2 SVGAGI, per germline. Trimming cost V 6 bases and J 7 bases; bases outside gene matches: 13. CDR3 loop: CASRTGASGKIEQYF. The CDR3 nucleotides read TGTGCCAGCAGAACCGGGGCTAGCGGGAAGATTGAGCAGTACTTC.

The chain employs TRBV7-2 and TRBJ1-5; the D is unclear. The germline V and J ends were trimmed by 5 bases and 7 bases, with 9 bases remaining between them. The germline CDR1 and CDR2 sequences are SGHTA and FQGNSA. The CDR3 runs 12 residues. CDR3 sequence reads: CASSPNSQPQHF. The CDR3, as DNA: TGTGCCAGCAGCCCCAATTCCCAGCCCCAGCATTTT. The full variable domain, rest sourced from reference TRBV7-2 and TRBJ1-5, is GAGVSQSPSNKVTEKGKDVELRCDPISGHTALYWYRQSLGQGLEFLIYFQGNSAPDKSGLPSDRFSAERTGGSVSTLTIQRTQQEDSAVYLCASSPNSQPQHFGDGTRLSIL.

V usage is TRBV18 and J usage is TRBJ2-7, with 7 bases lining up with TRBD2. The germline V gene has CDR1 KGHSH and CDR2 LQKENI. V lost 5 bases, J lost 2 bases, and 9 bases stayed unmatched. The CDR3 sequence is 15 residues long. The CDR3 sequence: CASSSTATSAYEQYF. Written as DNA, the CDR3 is TGTGCCAGCTCATCCACGGCAACTAGCGCCTACGAGCAGTACTTC.

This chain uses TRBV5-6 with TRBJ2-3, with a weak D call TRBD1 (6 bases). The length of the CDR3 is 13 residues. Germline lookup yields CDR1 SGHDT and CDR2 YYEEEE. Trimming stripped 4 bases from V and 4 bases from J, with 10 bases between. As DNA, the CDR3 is TGTGCCAGCAGCCTGAACAGGGCAGATACGCAGTATTTT. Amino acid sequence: CASSLNRADTQYF. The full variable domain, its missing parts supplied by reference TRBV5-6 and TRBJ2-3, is DAGVTQSPTHLIKTRGQQVTLRCSPKSGHDTVSWYQQALGQGPQFIFQYYEEEERQRGNFPDRFSGHQFPNYSSELNVNALLLGDSALYLCASSLNRADTQYFGPGTRLTVL.

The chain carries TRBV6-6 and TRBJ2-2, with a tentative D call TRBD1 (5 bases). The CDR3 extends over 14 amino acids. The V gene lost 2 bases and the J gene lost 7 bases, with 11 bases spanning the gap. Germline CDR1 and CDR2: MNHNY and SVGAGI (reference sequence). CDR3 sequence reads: CASSYAQGGGELFF. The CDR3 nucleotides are TGTGCCAGCAGTTACGCCCAGGGTGGCGGGGAGCTGTTTTTT.

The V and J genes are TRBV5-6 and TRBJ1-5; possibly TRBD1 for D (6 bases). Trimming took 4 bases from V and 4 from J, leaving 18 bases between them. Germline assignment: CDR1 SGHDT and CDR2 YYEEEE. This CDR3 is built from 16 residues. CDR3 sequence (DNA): TGTGCCAGCAGCGCCGGGTTAAAACAGGGAAATCAGCCCCAGCATTTT. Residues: CASSAGLKQGNQPQHF.